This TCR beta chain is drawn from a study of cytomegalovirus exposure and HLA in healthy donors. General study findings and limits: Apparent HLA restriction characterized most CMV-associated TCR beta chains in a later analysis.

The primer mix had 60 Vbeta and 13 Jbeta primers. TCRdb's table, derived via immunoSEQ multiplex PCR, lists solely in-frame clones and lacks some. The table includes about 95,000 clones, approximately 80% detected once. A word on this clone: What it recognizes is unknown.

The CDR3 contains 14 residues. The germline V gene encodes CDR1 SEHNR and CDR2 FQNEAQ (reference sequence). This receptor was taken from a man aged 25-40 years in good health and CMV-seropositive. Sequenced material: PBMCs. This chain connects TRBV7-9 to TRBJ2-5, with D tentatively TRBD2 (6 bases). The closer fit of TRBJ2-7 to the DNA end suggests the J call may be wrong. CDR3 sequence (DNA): TGTGCCAGCAGCTTCCGGGAGCGTTCCTACGAGCAGTACTTC. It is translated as CASSFRERSYEQYF.